The 22 T cell receptor beta chains in this list originate from one sample, sequenced in a study of T cells in Graves' hyperthyroidism and ophthalmopathy. Using RNA transcripts as the source, TCR beta CDR3 regions were amplified. First-round RT-PCR with HTBI primers amplified the TCR CDR3 region. MiXCR was run by TCRdb on the multiplex PCR reads, yielding one entry per CDR3 protein. The sample contains 700,000 to 950,000 distinct CDR3 sequences, just over 35% of which appear only once. Sequenced: blood. These receptor sequences come from a woman aged 35 to 49 with Graves' hyperthyroidism.

This clonotype was recorded a few times. V gene TRBV10-3 combines with J gene TRBJ2-3, with D possibly TRBD2 on 6 matching bases. CDR3 length: 15 residues. CDR1 ENHRY and CDR2 SYGVKD come from the germline V gene. Trimming pared 9 bases from V and 2 bases from J, leaving 18 bases between. The CDR3 spells CAIGSPGDHTDTQYF. In DNA form, the CDR3 reads TGTGCCATTGGTTCACCGGGGGACCACACAGATACGCAGTATTTT.

The chain joins TRBV7-2 to TRBJ2-1; 7 bases fit TRBD2. There are 15 residues in the CDR3. Germline values: CDR1 SGHTA, CDR2 FQGNSA. With 6 bases clipped from V and 6 bases from J, the junction kept 11 bases outside the gene matches. The CDR3 protein is CASRSRDYRPNEQFF. The CDR3 DNA sequence: TGTGCCAGCAGGTCCCGGGACTACAGACCCAATGAGCAGTTCTTC.

This clonotype turned up a few times. V is TRBV4-3 and J is TRBJ2-6; TRBD1 aligns across 8 bases. From germline, CDR1 is LGHNA and CDR2 YSLEER. This CDR3 is 17 amino acids long. The junction had 5 bases not matched to a gene; V was cut back by 4 bases and J by 0 bases. CDR3: CASSRYRGSSGANVLTF. The CDR3 coding sequence is TGCGCCAGCAGCCGTTACAGGGGGAGCTCTGGGGCCAACGTCCTGACTTTC.

This chain links TRBV29-1 with TRBJ1-1, with D perhaps matching TRBD1 (5 bases). Germline CDR1 SQVTM, CDR2 ANQGSEA. V was clipped by 5 bases and J by 1 base, with 11 bases between them. This CDR3 has 13 amino acids. The CDR3 DNA is TGCAGCGTTAGGACAAGGACGAACACTGAAGCTTTCTTT. It codes for CSVRTRTNTEAFF.

In this sample, this clonotype turned up a few times. V usage is TRBV12-3 or TRBV12-4 and J usage is TRBJ1-5; weak D call: TRBD1 (5 bases). This CDR3 spans 14 amino acids. Trimming removed 5 bases at V and 7 bases at J, with 15 bases between. The CDR3 spells CASSLPGGWQPQHF. For the CDR3, the DNA is TGTGCCAGCAGTCTCCCGGGGGGGTGGCAGCCCCAGCATTTT.

The rearrangement joins TRBV4-1 to TRBJ1-2, with no clear D. Trimming took 1 base from V and 4 from J, leaving 16 bases between them. This CDR3 is 16 amino acids long. Germline values: CDR1 MGHRA, CDR2 YSYEKL. CDR3 residues: CASSQGSAGGTYGYTF. Here the CDR3 DNA reads TGCGCCAGCAGCCAAGGGTCGGCGGGTGGTACCTATGGCTACACCTTC.

Ten or more counts support this clonotype. The CDR3 DNA reads as TGTGCCAGGGGGACTAGCGGGAGCCACTCCTACGAGCAGTACTTC. Translating gives CARGTSGSHSYEQYF. This chain joins TRBV2 and TRBJ2-7; 14 nucleotides match TRBD2. The CDR3 extends over 15 amino acids. Germline V lookup: CDR1 SNHLY, CDR2 FYNNEI. V gave up 9 bases and J gave up 0 bases; unmatched junction bases: 4. Complete variable domain (other parts from reference TRBV2 and TRBJ2-7): EPEVTQTPSHQVTQMGQEVILRCVPISNHLYFYWYRQILGQKVEFLVSFYNNEISEKSEIFDDQFSVERPDGSNFTLKIRSTKLEDSAMYFCARGTSGSHSYEQYFGPGTRLTVT.

This chain links TRBV19 with TRBJ1-4, with 10 bases fitting TRBD1. The CDR3 loop spans 14 amino acids. Germline V CDR1 and CDR2: LNHDA, SQIVND (reference sequence). V trimming: 6 bases; J trimming: 8 bases; junction bases outside the gene matches: 6. This CDR3 reads CASRGRDRGEKLFF. The DNA of the CDR3 is TGTGCCAGTAGAGGACGGGACAGGGGCGAAAAACTGTTTTTT. The full variable domain, its missing parts supplied by reference TRBV19 and TRBJ1-4, is DGGITQSPKYLFRKEGQNVTLSCEQNLNHDAMYWYRQDPGQGLRLIYYSQIVNDFQKGDIAEGYSVSREKKESFPLTVTSAQKNPTAFYLCASRGRDRGEKLFFGSGTQLSVL.

This clonotype was recorded many times. The genes are TRBV7-2 and TRBJ1-2; 8 bases are a match to TRBD1. With 5 bases clipped from V and 8 bases from J, the junction kept 13 bases outside the gene matches. CDR1 and CDR2 (germline): SGHTA, FQGNSA. The CDR3 loop spans 15 amino acids. CDR3 DNA: TGTGCCAGCAGCCCGCCGGGACAGGCTATGGGCGGCTACACCTTC. Its translation: CASSPPGQAMGGYTF.

The sample holds many counts of this clonotype. The CDR3 DNA sequence: TGTGCCAGCAGCCCCGAGTGGAACACTGAAGCTTTCTTT. Translation: CASSPEWNTEAFF. The chain joins TRBV7-9 to TRBJ1-1; D gene ambiguous. Trimming stripped 5 bases from V and 1 base from J, with 8 bases between. The germline gives CDR1 SEHNR, CDR2 FQNEAQ (reference sequence). The CDR3 covers 13 residues.

In this sample, this clonotype turned up once. V and J are TRBV12-3 or TRBV12-4 and TRBJ1-5; tentatively, D is TRBD1 (6 bases). With 5 bases removed from V and 3 bases from J, the gap between germline ends came to 14 bases. This CDR3 has 15 amino acids. CDR3 sequence reads: CASSAGVLDNQPQHF. The CDR3 DNA follows: TGTGCCAGCAGTGCAGGGGTTTTGGACAATCAGCCCCAGCATTTT.

This clonotype came up many times. The chain has TRBV12-3 or TRBV12-4 and TRBJ1-4, with D hard to call. CDR3 length equals 12 residues. V lost 3 bases and J lost 12, with 11 bases in between. In DNA, the CDR3 is TGTGCCAGCAGTTTGCCTTTAGCGGAACTGTTTTTT. Amino acid sequence: CASSLPLAELFF.

The table lists this clonotype with many counts. The CDR3 here is CASSLALPTGELFF. CDR3 nucleotides: TGTGCCAGCAGCTTAGCGCTACCGACCGGGGAGCTGTTTTTT. The chain is built from TRBV7-2 and TRBJ2-2; no clear D. V dropped 0 bases and J dropped 5 bases, with 7 bases sitting between them. This CDR3 is built from 14 residues. Germline CDR1 is SGHTA and CDR2 is FQGNSA.

This clonotype was counted many times. V and J are TRBV25-1 and TRBJ2-7; tentative D call: TRBD1 (6 bases). Germline V gives CDR1 MGHDK, CDR2 SYGVNS. The V end lost 9 bases, the J end lost 5 bases, and 17 bases lay between the germline ends. The CDR3 loop spans 13 amino acids. The CDR3 DNA reads as TGTGCCAGTTCTAAGACAGGAGCCCACGAGCAGTACTTC. This gives the protein CASSKTGAHEQYF.

Remarks on this clonotype: At one boundary the junction diverges from the germline segment, which might be a read error. The gene calls are TRBV10-3 and TRBJ2-5; D ambiguous. CDR3 length: 12 amino acids. In germline, CDR1 is ENHRY, CDR2 SYGVKD. This CDR3 is CASSSQWETQYF. Written as DNA, the CDR3 is TGTGCCAGCAGTTCACAGTGGGAGACCCAGTACTTC.

As regards this clonotype: A much larger clone lies one base from this, so it may be a read error. The chain combines TRBV7-8 with TRBJ2-5; the D is unclear. The CDR3 sequence is 12 residues long. Between the trimmed V and J ends, which lost 3 bases and 7 bases, there was a span of 9 bases. Germline assignment: CDR1 SGHVS and CDR2 FQNEAQ. The CDR3 sequence is CASSFQEGTQYF. The CDR3 DNA is TGTGCCAGCAGCTTCCAGGAAGGGACCCAGTACTTC.

The rearrangement uses TRBV29-1 and TRBJ1-1; TRBD1 is a possible D gene (6 bases). The CDR3 has 14 amino acids. Germline CDR1 and CDR2: SQVTM and ANQGSEA. Trimming shortened V by 8 bases and J by 7 bases, and 23 bases separated the two germline ends. CDR3 sequence: CSSKGGQGVYEAFF. The CDR3 DNA follows: TGCAGCTCGAAAGGGGGGCAGGGAGTTTATGAAGCTTTCTTT. Looking up the rest from reference TRBV29-1 and TRBJ1-1 gives the full variable domain: SAVISQKPSRDICQRGTSLTIQCQVDSQVTMMFWYRQQPGQSLTLIATANQGSEATYESGFVIDKFPISRPNLTFSTLTVSNMSPEDSSIYLCSSKGGQGVYEAFFGQGTRLTVV.

V is TRBV6-1 and J is TRBJ1-1; 9 bases line up with TRBD1. The CDR3 is 16 residues long. V shed 5 bases and J 1 base; nucleotides not matched to a gene: 8. CDR1 is MNHNS, CDR2 SASEGT, per germline. Here the CDR3 DNA reads TGTGCCAGCAGTCCACAGGGGGCTTTGGAGAACACTGAAGCTTTCTTT. It translates to CASSPQGALENTEAFF.

Worth noting for this clonotype: With a much larger clone just one base away, this may be a read error. This chain links TRBV20-1 with TRBJ2-6, with D perhaps matching TRBD1 or TRBD2 (5 bases each). The germline V gene encodes CDR1 DFQATT and CDR2 SNEGSKA (reference sequence). The CDR3 consists of 15 residues. In DNA form, the CDR3 reads TGCGGTGCTAGGGGTGGAGGCTCTGGGGCCAACGTCCTGACTTTC. This sequence encodes CGARGGGSGANVLTF.

The table lists this clonotype with many counts. The genes are TRBV7-9 and TRBJ2-5; 11 bases map to TRBD2. The V gene's germline CDR1 is SEHNR and CDR2 FQNEAQ (reference sequence). This CDR3 contains 15 residues. V was pared by 3 bases and J by 1 base, with 1 base of the junction left unmatched. CDR3: CASSLGLAVQETQYF. CDR3 nucleotides: TGTGCCAGCAGCTTGGGACTAGCGGTCCAAGAGACCCAGTACTTC.

This clonotype was counted many times. The chain's CDR3 is CASRRGVEGYTF. The CDR3, as DNA: TGTGCCAGCAGGCGGGGAGTAGAAGGCTACACCTTC. This sequence joins TRBV6-5 and TRBJ1-2; no definite D call. The CDR3 extends over 12 amino acids. Germline V gene data show CDR1 as MNHEY and CDR2 as SVGAGI. Trimming removed 6 bases at V and 8 bases at J, with 13 bases between.

In its sample, this clonotype was seen a few times. The CDR3 DNA sequence: TGTGCCAGCAGCTCCGTCGCAGGATCCGACTACGAGCAGTACTTC. It translates to CASSSVAGSDYEQYF. The chain couples TRBV11-2 to TRBJ2-7, with D unresolved. This CDR3 is built from 15 residues. From germline, CDR1 is SGHAT and CDR2 FQNNGV. Between the trimmed V and J ends, which lost 4 bases and 3 bases, there was a span of 16 bases.